The present TCR beta chain was sequenced within a study of identical twins. Study-level results: It was cross-sectional statistical analysis, not following the same donors, that the conclusions relied on. One should note that invariant MAIT and iNKT cells could partly confound zero-insertion analyses. Twin-shared out-of-frame alpha sequences were enriched for low generation probability.

This clonotype has just a few counts. Its antigen remains unknown. A universal primer site was added by template switching, and unique molecular identifiers were carried by the cDNA. TCRdb independently ran MiXCR on the 5' RACE reads; one entry per CDR3 protein. The sample shows 1.5 million to 2 million distinct CDR3 sequences, 25% to 35% of them seen only once. The CDR3 sequence is 16 residues long. V lost 0 bases and J 3 bases, leaving 12 bases between the germline ends. Germline V CDR1 and CDR2: MNHEY, SVGAGI. Sequencing input: cord blood. J is TRBJ1-5 and V is TRBV6-5, with a weak D call TRBD1 (5 bases). The receptor was derived from a newborn girl in good health. CDR3 protein: CASSYSGRGNNQPQHF. CDR3 DNA sequence: TGTGCCAGCAGTTACTCAGGGAGGGGTAACAATCAGCCCCAGCATTTT.